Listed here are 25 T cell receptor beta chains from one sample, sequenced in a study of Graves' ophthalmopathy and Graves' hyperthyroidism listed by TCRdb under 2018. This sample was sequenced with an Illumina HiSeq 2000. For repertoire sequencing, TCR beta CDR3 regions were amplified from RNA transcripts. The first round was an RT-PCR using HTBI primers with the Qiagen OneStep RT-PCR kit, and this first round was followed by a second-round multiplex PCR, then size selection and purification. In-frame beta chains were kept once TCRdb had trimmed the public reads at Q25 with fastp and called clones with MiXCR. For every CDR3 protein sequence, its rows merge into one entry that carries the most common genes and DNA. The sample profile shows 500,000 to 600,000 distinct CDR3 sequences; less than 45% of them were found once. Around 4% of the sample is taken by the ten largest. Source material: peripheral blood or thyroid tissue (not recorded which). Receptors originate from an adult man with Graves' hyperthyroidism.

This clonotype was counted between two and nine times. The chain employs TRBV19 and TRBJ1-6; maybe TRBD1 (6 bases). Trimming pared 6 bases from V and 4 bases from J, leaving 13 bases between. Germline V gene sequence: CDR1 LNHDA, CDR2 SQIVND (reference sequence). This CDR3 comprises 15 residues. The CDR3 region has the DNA TGTGCCAGTAGAACGGACAGTTTGTATAATTCACCCCTCCACTTT. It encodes CASRTDSLYNSPLHF.

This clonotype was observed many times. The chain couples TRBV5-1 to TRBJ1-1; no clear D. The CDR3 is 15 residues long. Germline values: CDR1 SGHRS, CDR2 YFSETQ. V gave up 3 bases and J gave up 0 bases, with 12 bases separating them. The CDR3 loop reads CASSSTAKMNTEAFF. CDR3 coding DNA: TGCGCCAGCAGCTCCACAGCTAAGATGAACACTGAAGCTTTCTTT.

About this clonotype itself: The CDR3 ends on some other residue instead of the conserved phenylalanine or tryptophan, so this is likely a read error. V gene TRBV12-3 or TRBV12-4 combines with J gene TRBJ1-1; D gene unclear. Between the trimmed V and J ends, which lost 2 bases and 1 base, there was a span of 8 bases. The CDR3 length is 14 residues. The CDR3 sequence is CASSLKGWNTEAFL. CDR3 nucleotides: TGTGCCAGCAGTTTAAAGGGATGGAACACTGAAGCTTTCCTT.

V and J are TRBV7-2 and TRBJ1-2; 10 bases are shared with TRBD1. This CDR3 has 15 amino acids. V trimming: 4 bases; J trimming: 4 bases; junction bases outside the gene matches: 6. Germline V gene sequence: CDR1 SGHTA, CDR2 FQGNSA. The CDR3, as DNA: TGTGCCAGCAGCTGGCCGGGACAGGGGATCTATGGCTACACCTTC. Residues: CASSWPGQGIYGYTF.

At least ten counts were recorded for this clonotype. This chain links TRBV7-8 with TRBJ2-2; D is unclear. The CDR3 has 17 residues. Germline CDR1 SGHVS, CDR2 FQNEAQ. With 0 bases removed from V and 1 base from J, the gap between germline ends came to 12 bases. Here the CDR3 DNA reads TGTGCCAGCAGCTTAGCTCGTGGCAGAGAGAACACCGGGGAGCTGTTTTTT. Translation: CASSLARGRENTGELFF.

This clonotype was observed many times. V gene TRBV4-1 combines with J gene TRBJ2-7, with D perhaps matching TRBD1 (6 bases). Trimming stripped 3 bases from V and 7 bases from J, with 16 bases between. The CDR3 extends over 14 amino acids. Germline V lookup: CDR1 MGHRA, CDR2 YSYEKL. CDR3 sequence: CASSHRTGTREQYF. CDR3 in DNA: TGCGCCAGCAGCCACCGGACCGGGACACGTGAGCAGTACTTC.

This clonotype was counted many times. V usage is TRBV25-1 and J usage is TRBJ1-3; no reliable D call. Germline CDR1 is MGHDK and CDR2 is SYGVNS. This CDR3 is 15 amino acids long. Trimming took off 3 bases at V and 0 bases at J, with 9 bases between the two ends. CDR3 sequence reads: CASSEGVGSGNTIYF. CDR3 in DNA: TGTGCCAGCAGTGAGGGCGTCGGCTCTGGAAACACCATATATTTT.

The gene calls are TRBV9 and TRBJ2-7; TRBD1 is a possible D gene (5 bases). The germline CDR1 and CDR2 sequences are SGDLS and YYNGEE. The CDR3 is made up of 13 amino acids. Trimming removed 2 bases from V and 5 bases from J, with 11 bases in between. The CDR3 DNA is TGTGCCAGCAGCGTTACTCCCAGGGACGAGCAGTACTTC. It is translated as CASSVTPRDEQYF.

For the CDR3, the DNA is TGTGCCAGCAGCTTAGAAGGGGGGCGCGGGACAGATACGCAGTATTTT. This sequence encodes CASSLEGGRGTDTQYF. V usage is TRBV7-3 and J usage is TRBJ2-3; D may match TRBD1 or TRBD2 (6 bases each). V lost 2 bases and J 3 bases, leaving 15 bases between the germline ends. Germline-derived CDR1 and CDR2 are SGHTA and FQGTGA. The CDR3 has 16 residues.

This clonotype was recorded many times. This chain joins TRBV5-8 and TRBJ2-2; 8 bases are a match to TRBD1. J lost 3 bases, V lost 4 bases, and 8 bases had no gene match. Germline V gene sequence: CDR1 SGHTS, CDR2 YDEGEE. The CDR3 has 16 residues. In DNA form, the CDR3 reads TGTGCCAGCAGCGCAGCAGGGGGCCGACACACCGGGGAGCTGTTTTTT. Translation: CASSAAGGRHTGELFF.

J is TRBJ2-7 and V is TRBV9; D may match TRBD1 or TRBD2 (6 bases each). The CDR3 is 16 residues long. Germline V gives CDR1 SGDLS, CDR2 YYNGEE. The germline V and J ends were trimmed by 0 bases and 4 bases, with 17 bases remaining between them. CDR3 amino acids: CASSVDRGQGEYEQYF. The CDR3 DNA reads TGTGCCAGCAGCGTAGATCGGGGGCAGGGTGAATACGAGCAGTACTTC.

This CDR3 is CASSGVGAPYNEQFF. The DNA of the CDR3 is TGTGCCAGCAGCGGGGTGGGGGCGCCCTACAATGAGCAGTTCTTC. The gene calls are TRBV9 and TRBJ2-7; maybe TRBD1 (6 bases). The better agreement between TRBJ2-1 and the DNA end casts doubt on the J call. The CDR3 is made up of 15 amino acids. Germline lookup yields CDR1 SGDLS and CDR2 YYNGEE.

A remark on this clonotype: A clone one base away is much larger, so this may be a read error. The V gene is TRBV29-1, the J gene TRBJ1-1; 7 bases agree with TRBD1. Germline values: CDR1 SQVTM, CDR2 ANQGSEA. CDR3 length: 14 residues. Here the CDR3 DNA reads TGCAGCGTGAGCGGTGGGGGACAGTACACTGAAGCTTCCTTT. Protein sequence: CSVSGGGQYTEASF.

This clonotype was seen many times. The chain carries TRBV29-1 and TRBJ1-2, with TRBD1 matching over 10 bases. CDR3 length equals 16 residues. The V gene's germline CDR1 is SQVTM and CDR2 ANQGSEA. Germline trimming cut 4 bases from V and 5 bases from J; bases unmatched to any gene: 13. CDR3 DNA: TGCAGCGTTGGAGGGAGACTCGGACAGGGGGTGTATGGCTACACCTTC. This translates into CSVGGRLGQGVYGYTF.

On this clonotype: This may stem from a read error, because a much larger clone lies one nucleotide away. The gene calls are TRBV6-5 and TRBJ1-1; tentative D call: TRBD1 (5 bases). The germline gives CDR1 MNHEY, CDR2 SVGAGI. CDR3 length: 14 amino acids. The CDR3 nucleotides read TGTGCCAGCGGTTATCGGGGCCCGACCGCTGAAGCTTTCTTT. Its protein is CASGYRGPTAEAFF.

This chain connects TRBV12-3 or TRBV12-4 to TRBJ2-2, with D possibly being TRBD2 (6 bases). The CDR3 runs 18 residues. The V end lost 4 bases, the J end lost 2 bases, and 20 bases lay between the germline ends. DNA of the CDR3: TGTGCCAGCAGTTCCCACTCGACGGGGCGGGGTAACACCGGGGAGCTGTTTTTT. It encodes CASSSHSTGRGNTGELFF.

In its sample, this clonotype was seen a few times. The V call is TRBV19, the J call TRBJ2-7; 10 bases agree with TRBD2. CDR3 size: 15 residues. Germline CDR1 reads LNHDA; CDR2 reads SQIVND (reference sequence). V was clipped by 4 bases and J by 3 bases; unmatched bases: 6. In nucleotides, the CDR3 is TGTGCCAGTAGTACCCGGACTAGCGGCTACTACGAGCAGTACTTC. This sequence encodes CASSTRTSGYYEQYF.

The CDR3 nucleotides read TGTGCCAGTAGTCTCCTCTCCGGGACAGGGCTCTCAACTAATGAAAAACTGTTTTTT. Translation: CASSLLSGTGLSTNEKLFF. V is TRBV19 and J is TRBJ1-4; 9 nucleotides match TRBD1. The CDR3 covers 19 residues. Germline-derived CDR1 and CDR2 are LNHDA and SQIVND (reference sequence). V was pared by 5 bases and J by 0 bases, with 13 bases of the junction left unmatched.

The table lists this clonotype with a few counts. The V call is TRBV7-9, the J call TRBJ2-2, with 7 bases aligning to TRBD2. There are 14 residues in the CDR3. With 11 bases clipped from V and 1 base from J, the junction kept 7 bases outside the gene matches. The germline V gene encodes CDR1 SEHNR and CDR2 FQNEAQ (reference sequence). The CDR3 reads CAWSPGGNTGELFF. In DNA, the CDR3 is TGTGCCTGGAGTCCGGGGGGGAACACCGGGGAGCTGTTTTTT.

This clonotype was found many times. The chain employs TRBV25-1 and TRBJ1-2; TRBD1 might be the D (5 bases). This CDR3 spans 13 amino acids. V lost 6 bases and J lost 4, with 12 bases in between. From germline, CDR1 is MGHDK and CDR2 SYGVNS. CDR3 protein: CASSGDGPYGYTF. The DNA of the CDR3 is TGTGCCAGCAGCGGGGACGGGCCCTATGGCTACACCTTC.

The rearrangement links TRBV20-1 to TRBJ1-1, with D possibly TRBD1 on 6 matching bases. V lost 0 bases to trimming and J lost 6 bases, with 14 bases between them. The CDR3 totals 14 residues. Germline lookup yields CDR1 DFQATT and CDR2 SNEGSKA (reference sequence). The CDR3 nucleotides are TGCAGTGCTAGAGATCAGGGGTTCTGGGCTGAAGCTTTCTTT. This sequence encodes CSARDQGFWAEAFF.

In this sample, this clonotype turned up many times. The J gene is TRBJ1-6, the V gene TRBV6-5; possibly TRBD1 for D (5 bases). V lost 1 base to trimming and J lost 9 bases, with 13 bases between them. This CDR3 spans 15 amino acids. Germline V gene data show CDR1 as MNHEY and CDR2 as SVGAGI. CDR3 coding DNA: TGTGCCAGCAGTTACTTCCCGCGGGGCGTTTCACCCCTCCACTTT. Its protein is CASSYFPRGVSPLHF.

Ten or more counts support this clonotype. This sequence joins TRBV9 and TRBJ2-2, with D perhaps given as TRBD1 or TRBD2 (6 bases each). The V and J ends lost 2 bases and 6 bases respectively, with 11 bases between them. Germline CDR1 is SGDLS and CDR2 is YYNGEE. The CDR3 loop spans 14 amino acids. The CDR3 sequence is CASSVGGGAGELFF. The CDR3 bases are TGTGCCAGCAGCGTGGGGGGCGGGGCCGGGGAGCTGTTTTTT.

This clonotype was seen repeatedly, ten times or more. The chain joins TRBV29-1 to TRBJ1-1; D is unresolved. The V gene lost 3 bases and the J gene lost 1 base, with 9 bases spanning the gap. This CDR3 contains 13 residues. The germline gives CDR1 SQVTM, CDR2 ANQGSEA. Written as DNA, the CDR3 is TGCAGCGTTGACCGCCAGAGGAACACTGAAGCTTTCTTT. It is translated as CSVDRQRNTEAFF.

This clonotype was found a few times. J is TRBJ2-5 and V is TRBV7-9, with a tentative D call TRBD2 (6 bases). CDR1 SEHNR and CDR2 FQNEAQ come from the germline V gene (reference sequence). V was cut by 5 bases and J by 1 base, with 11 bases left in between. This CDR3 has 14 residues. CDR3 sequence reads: CASSPGGFQETQYF. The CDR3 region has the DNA TGTGCCAGCAGCCCCGGGGGTTTCCAAGAGACCCAGTACTTC.